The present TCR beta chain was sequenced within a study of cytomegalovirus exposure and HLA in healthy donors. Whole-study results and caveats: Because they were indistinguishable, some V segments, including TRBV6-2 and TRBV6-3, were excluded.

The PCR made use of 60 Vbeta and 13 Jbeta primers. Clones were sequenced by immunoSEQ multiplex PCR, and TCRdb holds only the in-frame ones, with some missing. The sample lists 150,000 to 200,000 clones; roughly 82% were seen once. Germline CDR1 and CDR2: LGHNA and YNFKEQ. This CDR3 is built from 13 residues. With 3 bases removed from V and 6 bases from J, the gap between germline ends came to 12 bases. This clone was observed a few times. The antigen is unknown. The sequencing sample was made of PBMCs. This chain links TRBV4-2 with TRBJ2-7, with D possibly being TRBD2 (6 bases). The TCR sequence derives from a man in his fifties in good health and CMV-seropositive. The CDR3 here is CASSQWGVGEQYF. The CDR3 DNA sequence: TGTGCCAGCAGCCAGTGGGGGGTGGGCGAGCAGTACTTC.